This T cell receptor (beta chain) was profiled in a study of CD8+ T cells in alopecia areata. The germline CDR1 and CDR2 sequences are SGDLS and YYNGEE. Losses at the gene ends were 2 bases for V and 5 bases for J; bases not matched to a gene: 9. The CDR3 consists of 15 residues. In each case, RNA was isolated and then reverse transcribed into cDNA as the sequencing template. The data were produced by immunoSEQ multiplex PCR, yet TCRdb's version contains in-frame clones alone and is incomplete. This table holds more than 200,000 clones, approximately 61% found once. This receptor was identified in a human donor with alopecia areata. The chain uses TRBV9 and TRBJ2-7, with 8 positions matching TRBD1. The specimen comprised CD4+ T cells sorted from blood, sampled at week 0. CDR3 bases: TGTGCCAGCAGCGTCTCTACAGGGGGTAAAGACGAGCAGTACTTC. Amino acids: CASSVSTGGKDEQYF.